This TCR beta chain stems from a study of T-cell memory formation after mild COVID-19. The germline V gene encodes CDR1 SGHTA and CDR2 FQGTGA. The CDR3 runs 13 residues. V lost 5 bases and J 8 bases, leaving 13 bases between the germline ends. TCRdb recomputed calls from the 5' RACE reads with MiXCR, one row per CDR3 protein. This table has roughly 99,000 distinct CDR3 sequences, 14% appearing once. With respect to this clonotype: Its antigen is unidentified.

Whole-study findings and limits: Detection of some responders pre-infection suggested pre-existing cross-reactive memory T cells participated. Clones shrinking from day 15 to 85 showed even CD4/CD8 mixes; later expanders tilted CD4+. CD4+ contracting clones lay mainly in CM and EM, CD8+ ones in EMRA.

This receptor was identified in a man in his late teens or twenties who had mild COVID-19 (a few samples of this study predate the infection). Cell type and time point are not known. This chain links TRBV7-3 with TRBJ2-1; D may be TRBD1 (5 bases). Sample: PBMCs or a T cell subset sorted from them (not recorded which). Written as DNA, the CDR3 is TGTGCCAGCAGCATTCAGGGTTGGCATGAGCAGTTCTTC. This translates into CASSIQGWHEQFF.